One and the same sample provided the 2 T cell receptor beta chains below, sequenced in a study of CD8 T cells in ankylosing spondylitis. Their antigens remain unidentified. One entry per CDR3 protein results from TCRdb running MiXCR on the 5' RACE reads. The sample includes about 700,000 distinct CDR3 sequences, 15% to 20% seen only once; the top ten take roughly a fifth. Overall study findings and caveats: Made up of about eight highly homologous variants, a TCR beta motif appeared characteristic of ankylosing spondylitis blood.

The sequenced sample consisted of blood, either unsorted or a sorted T cell fraction (not recorded which). The source is a male donor with ankylosing spondylitis.

This clonotype occurred a few times. Germline is not matched at one junction end, which may reflect a read error. V usage is TRBV29-1 and J usage is TRBJ2-7, with D perhaps matching TRBD1 (6 bases). Germline CDR1 is SQVTM and CDR2 is ANQGSEA. CDR3 length equals 15 residues. This CDR3 is CSVEDTGLGTYEQYF. In nucleotides, the CDR3 is TGCAGCGTAGAAGATACAGGGTTGGGGACCTACGAGCAGTACTTC.

This clonotype was found a few times. V is TRBV25-1 and J is TRBJ2-1; TRBD1 matches 7 bases. Germline values: CDR1 MGHDK, CDR2 SYGVNS. The junction had 12 bases not matched to a gene; V was cut back by 6 bases and J by 7 bases. This CDR3 region has 15 residues. The CDR3 reads CASRGQGVQGNEQFF. DNA for the CDR3: TGTGCCAGCAGGGGCCAGGGGGTCCAAGGGAATGAGCAGTTCTTC.